The clone carrying this T cell receptor (beta chain) was found many times. TCRdb reprocessed the RACE reads via MiXCR and lists one record per CDR3 protein. The sample lists fewer than 45,000 distinct CDR3 sequences, more than 3% occurring once. The sample belongs to a study of human T cells and chemical hapten exposure. The wider study: Investigators sensitized around 2 cm by around 2 cm of upper inner arm skin with 2% DPC.

V dropped 1 base and J dropped 0 bases, with 8 bases sitting between them. Germline CDR1 reads SGHRS; CDR2 reads YFSETQ. The CDR3 spans 16 residues. Time point indicated: patch test 1, 2 weeks after DPC sensitization. Treatment indicated: therapeutic diphenylcyclopropenone sensitization with weekly scalp DPC. Unfractionated whole blood yielded total RNA. Participating donors were patients with alopecia, aged 18 to 70 years, considered appropriate candidates for DPC. This material consisted of whole blood, taken in connection with sensitization to the hapten diphenylcyclopropenone (DPC). The gene calls are TRBV5-1 and TRBJ1-6; D is uncertain. This TCR derives from a man aged 45-60 years with alopecia areata. Some clones in this sample may be carry-over from other donors' samples. The CDR3 DNA reads as TGCGCCAGCAGCTTGTTGGATGACTCCTATAATTCACCCCTCCACTTT. As protein: CASSLLDDSYNSPLHF.